Following are 20 T cell receptor beta chains from one sample sequenced in a study of technical replicates of blood from a few donors. Measured with immunoSEQ multiplex PCR; TCRdb has only the in-frame clones, and not every one. The data contain just over 60,000 clones, approximately 89% of them seen just once; the ten biggest clones take up 5.2%. The sequenced sample consisted of PBMCs. Receptors originate from a human donor in good health. Some clones in this sample may be carry-over from other donors' samples.

The J gene is TRBJ1-1, the V gene TRBV5-1, with 7 nucleotides matching TRBD1. Germline CDR1 reads SGHRS; CDR2 reads YFSETQ. The CDR3 runs 15 residues. V was pared by 2 bases and J by 4 bases, with 8 bases of the junction left unmatched. The CDR3 DNA follows: TGCGCCAGCAGCTTACAGGGGTCGGGTACCACTGAAGCTTTCTTT. Translating gives CASSLQGSGTTEAFF.

V usage is TRBV13 and J usage is TRBJ1-2, with a possible D match to TRBD1 (6 bases). V was shortened by 0 bases and J by 3 bases, with 26 bases between the two germline ends. Germline CDR1 PRHDT, CDR2 FYEKMQ (reference sequence). The CDR3 loop spans 20 amino acids. The DNA for the CDR3 is TGTGCCAGCAGCTTAGGGTCCCGAGGGGGGATCGGGGGGCACTACTATGGCTACACCTTC. This gives the protein CASSLGSRGGIGGHYYGYTF. Full variable domain (missing parts from reference TRBV13 and TRBJ1-2): AAGVIQSPRHLIKEKRETATLKCYPIPRHDTVYWYQQGPGQDPQFLISFYEKMQSDKGSIPDRFSAQQFSDYHSELNMSSLELGDSALYFCASSLGSRGGIGGHYYGYTFGSGTRLTVV.

The rearrangement links TRBV19 to TRBJ2-1; 8 nucleotides match TRBD2. Germline V gene lookup returns CDR1 LNHDA and CDR2 SQIVND (reference sequence). The CDR3 totals 17 residues. The trim removed 0 bases at V and 7 bases at J, leaving 11 bases unmatched. The CDR3 protein is CASSIDVASGRGNEQFF. In DNA form, the CDR3 reads TGTGCCAGTAGTATAGATGTAGCCAGCGGGAGAGGTAATGAGCAGTTCTTC.

This chain links TRBV12-5 with TRBJ2-7, with D possibly being TRBD2 (5 bases). CDR1 LGHNT and CDR2 FRNRAP come from the germline V gene. This CDR3 is 16 amino acids long. V lost 6 bases, J lost 4 bases, and 22 bases lay in between. CDR3 amino acids: CASGSVSGKWLYEQYF. In nucleotides, the CDR3 is TGTGCTAGTGGGTCGGTGAGCGGCAAGTGGCTGTACGAGCAGTACTTC.

This clone came up a few times. The CDR3, as DNA: TGTGCCAGCAGCTTAGATCTCGGCAGGGGAACCTACGAGCAGTACTTC. This translates into CASSLDLGRGTYEQYF. The chain uses TRBV11-2 and TRBJ2-7; maybe TRBD1 (6 bases). The V end was cut by 0 bases, the J end by 2 bases, with 14 bases between. Germline assignment: CDR1 SGHAT and CDR2 FQNNGV. This CDR3 is 16 amino acids long.

This clone was detected only a few times. The genes are TRBV7-9 and TRBJ1-1; D gene unclear. V lost 4 bases and J lost 8, with 11 bases in between. There are 12 residues in the CDR3. Germline loops: CDR1 SEHNR, CDR2 FQNEAQ (reference sequence). As DNA, the CDR3 is TGTGCCAGCAGCTACGCGGATGGGGAAGCTTTCTTT. Protein: CASSYADGEAFF.

CDR3 region: CAIAALSSYEQYF. CDR3 sequence (DNA): TGTGCCATAGCGGCACTGAGCTCCTACGAGCAGTACTTC. J is TRBJ2-7 and V is TRBV10-3; possible D gene TRBD2, 5 bases. Germline V gives CDR1 ENHRY, CDR2 SYGVKD. V was pared by 9 bases and J by 0 bases, with 12 bases between. The CDR3 is 13 amino acids.

This clone was seen only a few times. The chain combines TRBV7-9 with TRBJ1-6; D unclear. Germline V gene data show CDR1 as SEHNR and CDR2 as FQNEAQ (reference sequence). The CDR3 is 13 amino acids. The V end lost 6 bases, the J end lost 6 bases, and 9 bases lay between the germline ends. Here the CDR3 DNA reads TGTGCCAGCAGGAAGAACAGTAATTCACCCCTCCACTTT. This translates into CASRKNSNSPLHF. Filled out from reference TRBV7-9 and TRBJ1-6, the complete variable domain reads DTGVSQNPRHKITKRGQNVTFRCDPISEHNRLYWYRQTLGQGPEFLTYFQNEAQLEKSRLLSDRFSAERPKGSFSTLEIQRTEQGDSAMYLCASRKNSNSPLHFGNGTRLTVT.

The gene calls are TRBV7-8 and TRBJ2-7; D is undetermined. CDR1 is SGHVS, CDR2 FQNEAQ, per germline. The CDR3 has 13 residues. Trimming cost V 5 bases and J 0 bases, with 8 bases left between them. The chain's CDR3 is CASSPTSSYEQYF. The CDR3 nucleotides read TGTGCCAGCAGCCCAACGAGCTCCTACGAGCAGTACTTC.

The V gene is TRBV7-9, the J gene TRBJ1-5, with TRBD1 as a possible D gene (5 bases). This CDR3 has 16 amino acids. V was shortened by 5 bases and J by 0 bases, with 14 bases between the two germline ends. The germline V gene encodes CDR1 SEHNR and CDR2 FQNEAQ (reference sequence). The CDR3 sequence: CASSPDSPYSNQPQHF. In nucleotides, the CDR3 is TGTGCCAGCAGCCCCGACAGCCCCTATAGCAATCAGCCCCAGCATTTT.

This rearrangement joins TRBV19 to TRBJ1-2, with D unresolved. The CDR3 loop spans 14 amino acids. The V gene's germline CDR1 is LNHDA and CDR2 SQIVND (reference sequence). V was trimmed by 1 base and J by 2 bases, leaving 8 bases between them. The CDR3 reads CASSIGAGNYGYTF. CDR3 nucleotides: TGTGCCAGTAGTATAGGAGCGGGGAACTATGGCTACACCTTC.

This sequence joins TRBV11-1 and TRBJ1-2; D unresolved. Germline V CDR1 and CDR2: SGHAT, FQDESV (reference sequence). Between the trimmed V and J ends, which lost 2 bases and 4 bases, there was a span of 14 bases. CDR3 length: 15 amino acids. CDR3 sequence: CASSLFEGGGYGYTF. The DNA for the CDR3 is TGTGCCAGCAGCTTATTCGAGGGTGGAGGCTATGGCTACACCTTC.

CDR3 sequence (DNA): TGCGCCAGCAGCTTGAAGACTAGCGGTTCGAACACCGGGGAGCTGTTTTTT. It is translated as CASSLKTSGSNTGELFF. The chain links TRBV5-1 to TRBJ2-2, with 9 bases aligning to TRBD2. V gave up 1 base and J gave up 0 bases; unmatched junction bases: 4. This CDR3 has 17 residues. Germline V CDR1 and CDR2: SGHRS, YFSETQ.

The gene calls are TRBV4-3 and TRBJ1-4; D unresolved. This CDR3 spans 17 amino acids. Germline values: CDR1 LGHNA, CDR2 YSLEER. V was cut by 0 bases and J by 4 bases, with 15 bases left in between. The CDR3 reads CASSQDGVRRDNEKLFF. The CDR3 DNA reads as TGCGCCAGCAGCCAAGATGGGGTCAGGAGGGATAATGAAAAACTGTTTTTT.

The chain combines TRBV29-1 with TRBJ2-1, with TRBD2 matching over 9 bases. The CDR3 length is 12 residues. The trim removed 7 bases at V and 4 bases at J, leaving 2 bases unmatched. Looked up from germline, CDR1 is SQVTM and CDR2 is ANQGSEA. The CDR3 region has the DNA TGCAGCGGTAGCGGGGGTTACAATGAGCAGTTCTTC. Its translation is CSGSGGYNEQFF.

V gene TRBV18 combines with J gene TRBJ2-6, with no clear D. The germline CDR1 and CDR2 sequences are KGHSH and LQKENI. V lost 3 bases to trimming and J lost 0 bases, with 3 bases between them. The CDR3 runs to 14 residues. The CDR3 sequence is CASSPNSGANVLTF. CDR3 nucleotides: TGTGCCAGCTCACCTAACTCTGGGGCCAACGTCCTGACTTTC. The entire variable domain, with the rest obtained from reference TRBV18 and TRBJ2-6, is as follows: NAGVMQNPRHLVRRRGQEARLRCSPMKGHSHVYWYRQLPEEGLKFMVYLQKENIIDESGMPKERFSAEFPKEGPSILRIQQVVRGDSAAYFCASSPNSGANVLTFGAGSRLTVL.

CDR3 amino acids: CASIPRDYRTDTQYF. CDR3 sequence (DNA): TGTGCCAGCATCCCGAGGGACTACCGTACAGATACGCAGTATTTT. V is TRBV7-3 and J is TRBJ2-3; 7 bases agree with TRBD2. The V and J ends lost 7 bases and 3 bases, in that order; junction bases with no gene match: 10. CDR1 and CDR2 from the germline V gene are SGHTA and FQGTGA. This CDR3 is 15 amino acids long.

The genes are TRBV18 and TRBJ2-1; 13 nucleotides match TRBD2. The CDR3 extends over 17 amino acids. Trimming removed 3 bases from V and 8 bases from J; junction bases left unmatched: 10. Germline CDR1 is KGHSH and CDR2 is LQKENI. CDR3 sequence: CASSPQTGTSGVDEQFF. The CDR3 region has the DNA TGTGCCAGCTCACCGCAGACCGGGACTAGCGGGGTAGATGAGCAGTTCTTC. The full variable domain, completed using reference TRBV18 and TRBJ2-1, is NAGVMQNPRHLVRRRGQEARLRCSPMKGHSHVYWYRQLPEEGLKFMVYLQKENIIDESGMPKERFSAEFPKEGPSILRIQQVVRGDSAAYFCASSPQTGTSGVDEQFFGPGTRLTVL.

This chain joins TRBV18 and TRBJ2-6; possible D gene TRBD2, 6 bases. The CDR3 length is 18 residues. Trimming left V 1 base short and J 7 bases short, with 20 bases between. Germline CDR1 is KGHSH and CDR2 is LQKENI. For the CDR3, the DNA is TGTGCCAGCTCACCACTCGAAGTTCGGGGGAATAGCGCCAACGTCCTGACTTTC. It specifies CASSPLEVRGNSANVLTF.

The V gene is TRBV11-1, the J gene TRBJ1-1; D possibly corresponds to TRBD1 (6 bases). CDR3 length equals 14 residues. Deletions cut 1 base from V and 4 bases from J, with 10 bases between. Looked up from germline, CDR1 is SGHAT and CDR2 is FQDESV (reference sequence). The CDR3 spells CASSLVTGSTEAFF. In nucleotides, the CDR3 is TGTGCCAGCAGCTTAGTAACAGGGTCCACTGAAGCTTTCTTT.